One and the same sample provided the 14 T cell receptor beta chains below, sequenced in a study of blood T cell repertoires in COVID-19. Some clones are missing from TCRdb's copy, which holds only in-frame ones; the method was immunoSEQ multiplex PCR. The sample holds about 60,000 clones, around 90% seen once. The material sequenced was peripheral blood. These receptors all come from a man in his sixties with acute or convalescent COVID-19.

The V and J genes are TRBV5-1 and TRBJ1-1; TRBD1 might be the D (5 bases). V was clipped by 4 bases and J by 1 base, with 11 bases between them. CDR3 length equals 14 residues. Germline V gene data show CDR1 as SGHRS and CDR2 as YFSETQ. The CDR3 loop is CASSLQAENTEAFF. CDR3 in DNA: TGCGCCAGCAGCCTACAGGCGGAGAACACTGAAGCTTTCTTT.

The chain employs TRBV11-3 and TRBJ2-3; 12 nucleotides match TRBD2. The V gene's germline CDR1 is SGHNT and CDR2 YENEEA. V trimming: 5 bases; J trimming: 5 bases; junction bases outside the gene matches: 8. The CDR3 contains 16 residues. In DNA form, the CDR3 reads TGTGCCAGCAGCACCGCTAGCGGGAGGGCCCAAGATACGCAGTATTTT. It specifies CASSTASGRAQDTQYF.

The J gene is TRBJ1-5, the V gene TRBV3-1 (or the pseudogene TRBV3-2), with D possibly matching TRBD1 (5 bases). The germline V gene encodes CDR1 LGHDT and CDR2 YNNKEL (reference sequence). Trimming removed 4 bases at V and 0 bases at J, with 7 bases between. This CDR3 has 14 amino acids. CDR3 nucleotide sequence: TGTGCCAGCAGCCCTACAGGTAGCAATCAGCCCCAGCATTTT. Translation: CASSPTGSNQPQHF.

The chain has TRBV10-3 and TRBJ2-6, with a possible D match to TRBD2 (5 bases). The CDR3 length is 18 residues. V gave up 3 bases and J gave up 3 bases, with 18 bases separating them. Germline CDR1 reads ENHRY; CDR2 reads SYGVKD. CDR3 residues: CAISDRRSSGVGANVLTF. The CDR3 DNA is TGTGCCATCAGTGATAGGAGGTCGTCGGGTGTTGGGGCCAACGTCCTGACTTTC.

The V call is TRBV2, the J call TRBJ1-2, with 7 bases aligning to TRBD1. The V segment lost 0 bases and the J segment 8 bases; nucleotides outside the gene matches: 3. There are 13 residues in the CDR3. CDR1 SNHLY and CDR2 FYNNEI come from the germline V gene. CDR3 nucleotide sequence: TGTGCCAGCAGTGAAGCACGGACAGGCGGCTACACCTTC. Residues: CASSEARTGGYTF.

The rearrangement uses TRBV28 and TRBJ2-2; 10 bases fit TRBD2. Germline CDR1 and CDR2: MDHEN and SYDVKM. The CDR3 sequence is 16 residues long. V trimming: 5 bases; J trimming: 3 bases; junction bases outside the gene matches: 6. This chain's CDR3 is CASSPSGSRDTGELFF. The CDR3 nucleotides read TGTGCCAGCAGTCCTAGCGGGAGCCGGGACACCGGGGAGCTGTTTTTT.

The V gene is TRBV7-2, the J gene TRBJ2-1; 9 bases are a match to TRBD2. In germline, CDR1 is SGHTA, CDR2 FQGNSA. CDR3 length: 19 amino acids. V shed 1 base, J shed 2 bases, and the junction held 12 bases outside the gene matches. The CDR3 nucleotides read TGTGCCAGCAGCTTAGTTTGGCTAGCGGGACAAAAAACCTACAATGAGCAGTTCTTC. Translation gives CASSLVWLAGQKTYNEQFF.

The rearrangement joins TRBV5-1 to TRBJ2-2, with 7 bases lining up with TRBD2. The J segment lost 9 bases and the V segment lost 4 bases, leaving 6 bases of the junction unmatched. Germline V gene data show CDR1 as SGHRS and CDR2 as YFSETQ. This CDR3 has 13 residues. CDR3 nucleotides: TGCGCCAGCAGCGAGGGGACTACCAGGGAGCTGTTTTTT. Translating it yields CASSEGTTRELFF.

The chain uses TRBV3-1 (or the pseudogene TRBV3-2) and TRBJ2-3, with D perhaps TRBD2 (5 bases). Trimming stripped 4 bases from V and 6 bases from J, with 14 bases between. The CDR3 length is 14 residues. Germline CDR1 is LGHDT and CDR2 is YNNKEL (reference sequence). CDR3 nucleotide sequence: TGTGCCAGCAGCCTTGGGAGCTGGGAGGATACGCAGTATTTT. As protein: CASSLGSWEDTQYF.

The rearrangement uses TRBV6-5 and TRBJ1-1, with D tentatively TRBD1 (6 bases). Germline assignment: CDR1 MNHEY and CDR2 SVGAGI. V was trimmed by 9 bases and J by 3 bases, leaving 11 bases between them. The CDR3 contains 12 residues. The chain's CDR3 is CASGQSYTEAFF. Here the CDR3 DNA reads TGTGCCAGTGGACAGTCCTACACTGAAGCTTTCTTT.

The CDR3 DNA reads as TGTGCCACCCAAAGCCAGGGGGCTGAACAGCCCCAGCATTTT. Its protein product is CATQSQGAEQPQHF. The chain combines TRBV24-1 with TRBJ1-5; TRBD1 agrees at 8 bases. Germline V gene lookup returns CDR1 KGHDR and CDR2 SFDVKD. The CDR3 extends over 14 amino acids. Trimming at V came to 9 bases and at J to 7 bases, leaving 10 bases not matched to a gene.

The CDR3 is CASSPAGANNEQFF. CDR3 in DNA: TGTGCCAGCAGCCCAGCGGGAGCGAACAATGAGCAGTTCTTC. This chain connects TRBV7-3 to TRBJ2-1; TRBD2 aligns across 8 bases. The CDR3 is 14 amino acids. Germline CDR1 reads SGHTA; CDR2 reads FQGTGA. The V and J ends lost 5 bases and 5 bases, in that order; junction bases with no gene match: 5.

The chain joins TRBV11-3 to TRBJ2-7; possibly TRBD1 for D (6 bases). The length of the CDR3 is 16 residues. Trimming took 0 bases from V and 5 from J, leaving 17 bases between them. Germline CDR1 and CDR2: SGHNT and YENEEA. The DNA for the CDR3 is TGTGCCAGCAGCTTAGAAGGGGGTTTCGGGGAGAACGAGCAGTACTTC. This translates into CASSLEGGFGENEQYF.

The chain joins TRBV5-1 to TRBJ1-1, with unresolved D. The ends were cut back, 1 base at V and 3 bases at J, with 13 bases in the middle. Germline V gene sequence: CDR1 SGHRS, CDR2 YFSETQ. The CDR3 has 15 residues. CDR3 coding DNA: TGCGCCAGCAGCTTGCCTCAGGATTCGGACACTGAAGCTTTCTTT. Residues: CASSLPQDSDTEAFF.